A selection of T cell receptor beta chains follows, all from one sample in a study of cytomegalovirus exposure and HLA in healthy donors. TCRdb's copy holds only in-frame clones and misses some; the assay was immunoSEQ multiplex PCR. The repertoire has around 120,000 clones, roughly four fifths of them found once; the top ten carry 2.5% to 3.5%. Material for sequencing was PBMCs. These receptors were taken from a woman aged 25 to 45 in good health and CMV-seropositive. The CDR3 runs from the conserved cysteine through the conserved F or W.

v_gene | CDR3aa
TRBV15 | CATSRGAPGQGYEQYF
TRBV7-9 | CSSSDSNSNQPQHF
TRBV10-3 | CAISFGQANYGYTF
TRBV2 | CASRGGPWNSPLHF
TRBV9 | CASSGGGGEPQHF
TRBV27 | CASSFRTGTGYTF
TRBV27 | CASTIQGAGELFF
TRBV30 | CAWSGRGGINTEAFF
TRBV4-3 | CASSPRGEGGTGELFF
TRBV5-1 | CASSLEGVFYEQYF
TRBV9 | CASSVGVGDRGQYEQYF
TRBV7-6 | CASSPRATPNNEQFF
TRBV6-5 | CASSRQGDLNEQYF
TRBV28 | CASSLGRYGYTF
TRBV5-1 | CASSLPPGQGTEQYF
TRBV18 | CASSPQGAGNEQFF
TRBV5-1 | CASRDSYRSGNTIYF
TRBV28 | CASSSPGTGDTQYF
TRBV7-2 | CASSLSGGPYEQYF
TRBV7-3 | CASSLGTGRTDTQYF
TRBV27 | CASKGGRATNEKLFF
TRBV28 | CASSSPPGTGGEAQHF
TRBV27 | CASSLRLAGGQETQYF
TRBV4-2 | CASSPSLAGDQETQYF
TRBV28 | CASSLFNPGLRSCGELFF
TRBV30 | CAWSAGQTNTEAFF
TRBV9 | CASSLWTGTTDTQYF
TRBV19 | CASSIVGQGNYGYTF
TRBV2 | CASSTMGGDTIYF
TRBV6-5 | CASRRDRGAYEQYF
TRBV9 | CASSVDPGSSTDTQYF
TRBV18 | CASSTGTYGYTF
TRBV2 | CASRGLPSGSTDTQYF
TRBV19 | CASSIARQGSNQPQHF
TRBV5-1 | CASSFDTGGRSEAFF
TRBV15 | CATSRDRTTSGTKELFF
TRBV4-1 | CASSPSHGTAGGYTF
TRBV2 | CASRQRRGSGQETQHF
TRBV25-1 | CASSEWSSGAYEQYF
TRBV19 | CASSISGGSSYNEQFF
TRBV27 | CASSLYGATGELFF
TRBV7-6 | CASSLQVNTETFF
TRBV6-5 | CASADSGSNTEAFF
TRBV25-1 | CASRKPGPNTGELFF
TRBV4-2 | CASSQERGAGELFF
TRBV29-1 | CSVGRRGQGLLAFF
TRBV7-9 | CASSLPPDRGNTEAFF
TRBV5-1 | CASKRAPLSEAFF
TRBV7-2 | CASSLRGGRAPEAFF
TRBV2 | CATTGDTGEKLFF
TRBV5-6 | CASSLRTGGYEQYF
TRBV6-5 | CASSYSTRKNTEAFF
TRBV6-5 | CASSSAGRGELFF
TRBV7-9 | CASSLGRMMNTEAFF
TRBV19 | CASSSKRDYEQYF
TRBV9 | CASTPGLAGADTQYF
TRBV4-1 | CASSPDPSGTYEQYF
TRBV27 | CASSPLRGHLYGYTF
TRBV9 | CASSRVPGQANTGELFF
TRBV7-9 | CASSLAAGLAGGTYEQYF